These T cell receptor beta chains were read from a single sample in a study of T cell responses to AZD1222 COVID-19 vaccine. TCRdb's copy holds only in-frame clones and misses some; the assay was immunoSEQ multiplex PCR. In the table there are 150,000 to 160,000 clones, 75% to 90% of which are singletons. Here the sequenced sample was peripheral blood, taken after recovery from COVID-19. These TCRs come from an adult who had recovered from COVID-19. CDR3s include the opening cysteine and the closing phenylalanine or tryptophan. A D gene is named only where the DNA matches it firmly. The size field is filled for only some rows; it gives once, few, many or a size class.

clone_size: once
v_call: TRBV3-1/TRBV3-2
j_call: TRBJ2-1
d_call: TRBD2
cdr3_aa: CASSHRTGHREIRTSYVDEQFF
cdr3_nt: TGTGCCAGCAGCCACCGAACAGGCCACAGGGAGATCCGGACTAGCTATGTAGATGAGCAGTTCTTC

clone_size: few
v_call: TRBV19
j_call: TRBJ1-2
d_call: NA
cdr3_aa: CASRMDQANYGYTF
cdr3_nt: TGTGCCAGTAGAATGGACCAAGCTAACTATGGCTACACCTTC

clone_size: NA
v_call: TRBV19
j_call: TRBJ1-4
d_call: NA
cdr3_aa: CASEAGSHTEKLFF
cdr3_nt: TGTGCCAGCGAGGCCGGGTCCCATACAGAAAAACTGTTTTTT

clone_size: NA
v_call: TRBV5-4
j_call: TRBJ2-2
d_call: NA
cdr3_aa: CASSPPGTREHTGELFF
cdr3_nt: TGTGCCAGCAGCCCACCCGGGACACGCGAGCACACCGGGGAGCTGTTTTTT

clone_size: NA
v_call: TRBV4-1
j_call: TRBJ2-5
d_call: NA
cdr3_aa: CASSPLERSPETQYF
cdr3_nt: TGCGCCAGCAGCCCTCTGGAAAGGTCACCAGAGACCCAGTACTTC

clone_size: NA
v_call: TRBV28
j_call: TRBJ2-1
d_call: NA
cdr3_aa: CASRFRLESFLYNEQFF
cdr3_nt: TGTGCCAGCAGATTTCGGTTGGAGTCCTTCCTATACAATGAGCAGTTCTTC

clone_size: NA
v_call: TRBV29-1
j_call: TRBJ1-2
d_call: NA
cdr3_aa: CSVEGVEQVFGYTF
cdr3_nt: TGCAGCGTTGAAGGCGTGGAACAGGTTTTTGGCTACACCTTC

clone_size: once
v_call: TRBV19
j_call: TRBJ1-1
d_call: NA
cdr3_aa: CASSIAVNTEAFF
cdr3_nt: TGTGCCAGTAGTATAGCGGTGAACACTGAAGCTTTCTTT

clone_size: NA
v_call: TRBV15
j_call: TRBJ1-1
d_call: NA
cdr3_aa: CATSRDTSGTEAFF
cdr3_nt: TGTGCCACCAGCAGAGATACATCGGGCACTGAAGCTTTCTTT

clone_size: NA
v_call: TRBV18
j_call: TRBJ2-7
d_call: NA
cdr3_aa: CASSPELTPRNSYEQYF
cdr3_nt: TGTGCCAGCTCACCAGAATTAACGCCCAGGAACTCCTACGAGCAGTACTTC

clone_size: NA
v_call: TRBV2
j_call: TRBJ2-5
d_call: NA
cdr3_aa: CASIPPSQETQYF
cdr3_nt: TGTGCCAGCATTCCCCCCAGTCAAGAGACCCAGTACTTC

clone_size: once
v_call: TRBV3-1/TRBV3-2
j_call: TRBJ1-2
d_call: TRBD1
cdr3_aa: CASSLLSGQGDYGYTF
cdr3_nt: TGTGCCAGCAGCCTCCTTTCGGGACAGGGAGACTATGGCTACACCTTC

clone_size: few
v_call: TRBV28
j_call: TRBJ2-6
d_call: TRBD1
cdr3_aa: CASSPRTGSDSGANVLTF
cdr3_nt: TGTGCCAGCAGTCCCCGGACAGGGTCGGACTCTGGGGCCAACGTCCTGACTTTC

clone_size: NA
v_call: TRBV4-2
j_call: TRBJ2-3
d_call: TRBD2
cdr3_aa: CASSPLLAEFTDTQYF
cdr3_nt: TGTGCCAGCAGCCCCTTACTAGCGGAGTTCACAGATACGCAGTATTTT

clone_size: few
v_call: TRBV19
j_call: TRBJ1-5
d_call: TRBD1
cdr3_aa: CASTRGQGNSNQPQHF
cdr3_nt: TGTGCCAGTACTCGAGGACAGGGGAATAGCAATCAGCCCCAGCATTTT

clone_size: few
v_call: TRBV9
j_call: TRBJ1-1
d_call: NA
cdr3_aa: CASSVAAGANTEAFF
cdr3_nt: TGTGCCAGCAGCGTAGCGGCAGGGGCGAACACTGAAGCTTTCTTT

clone_size: NA
v_call: TRBV28
j_call: TRBJ1-1
d_call: NA
cdr3_aa: CASHLTGRRTEAFF
cdr3_nt: TGTGCCAGCCATCTTACGGGACGAAGGACTGAAGCTTTCTTT

clone_size: NA
v_call: TRBV9
j_call: TRBJ1-6
d_call: NA
cdr3_aa: CASSPFEVGSPLHF
cdr3_nt: TGTGCCAGCAGCCCTTTTGAGGTAGGGTCACCCCTCCACTTT

clone_size: NA
v_call: TRBV7-7
j_call: TRBJ2-3
d_call: TRBD2
cdr3_aa: CASSLGGLGGTDTQYF
cdr3_nt: TGTGCTAGCAGCTTAGGGGGACTAGGGGGCACAGATACGCAGTATTTT

clone_size: NA
v_call: TRBV19
j_call: TRBJ2-7
d_call: NA
cdr3_aa: CASSIGEKTRNEQYF
cdr3_nt: TGTGCCAGTAGTATTGGCGAGAAAACTAGGAACGAGCAGTACTTC

clone_size: NA
v_call: TRBV10-1
j_call: TRBJ2-6
d_call: NA
cdr3_aa: CASSESAGVGSGANVLTF
cdr3_nt: TGCGCCAGCAGTGAGTCGGCAGGGGTAGGCTCTGGGGCCAACGTCCTGACTTTC

clone_size: few
v_call: TRBV28
j_call: TRBJ2-6
d_call: NA
cdr3_aa: CASSPARPGANVLTF
cdr3_nt: TGTGCCAGCAGTCCTGCCCGCCCTGGGGCCAACGTCCTGACTTTC

clone_size: NA
v_call: TRBV19
j_call: TRBJ1-5
d_call: NA
cdr3_aa: CASSISTGHLSNQPQHF
cdr3_nt: TGTGCCAGTAGTATATCCACGGGACACCTGAGCAATCAGCCCCAGCATTTT

clone_size: NA
v_call: TRBV6-1
j_call: TRBJ1-1
d_call: NA
cdr3_aa: CASSDQVGTEAFF
cdr3_nt: TGTGCCAGCAGTGACCAGGTGGGCACTGAAGCTTTCTTT

clone_size: NA
v_call: TRBV10-3
j_call: TRBJ2-1
d_call: TRBD1
cdr3_aa: CAISDTGQGLDEQFF
cdr3_nt: TGTGCCATCAGTGATACCGGACAGGGCCTGGATGAGCAGTTCTTC

clone_size: NA
v_call: TRBV3-1/TRBV3-2
j_call: TRBJ1-4
d_call: NA
cdr3_aa: CASSHAQATNEKLFF
cdr3_nt: TGTGCCAGCAGCCATGCCCAGGCAACTAATGAAAAACTGTTTTTT